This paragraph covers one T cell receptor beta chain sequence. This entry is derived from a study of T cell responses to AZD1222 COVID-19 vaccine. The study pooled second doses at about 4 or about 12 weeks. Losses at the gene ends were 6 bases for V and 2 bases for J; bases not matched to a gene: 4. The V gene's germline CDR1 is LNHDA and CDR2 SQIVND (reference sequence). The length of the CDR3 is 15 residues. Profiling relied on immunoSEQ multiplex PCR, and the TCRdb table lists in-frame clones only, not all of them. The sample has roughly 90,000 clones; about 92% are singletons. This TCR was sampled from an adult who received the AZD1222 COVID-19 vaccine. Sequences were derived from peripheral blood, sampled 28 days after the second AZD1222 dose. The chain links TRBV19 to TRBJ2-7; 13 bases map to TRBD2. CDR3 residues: CASSTTSGGAYEQYF. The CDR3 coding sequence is TGTGCCAGTAGCACCACTAGCGGGGGGGCCTACGAGCAGTACTTC.